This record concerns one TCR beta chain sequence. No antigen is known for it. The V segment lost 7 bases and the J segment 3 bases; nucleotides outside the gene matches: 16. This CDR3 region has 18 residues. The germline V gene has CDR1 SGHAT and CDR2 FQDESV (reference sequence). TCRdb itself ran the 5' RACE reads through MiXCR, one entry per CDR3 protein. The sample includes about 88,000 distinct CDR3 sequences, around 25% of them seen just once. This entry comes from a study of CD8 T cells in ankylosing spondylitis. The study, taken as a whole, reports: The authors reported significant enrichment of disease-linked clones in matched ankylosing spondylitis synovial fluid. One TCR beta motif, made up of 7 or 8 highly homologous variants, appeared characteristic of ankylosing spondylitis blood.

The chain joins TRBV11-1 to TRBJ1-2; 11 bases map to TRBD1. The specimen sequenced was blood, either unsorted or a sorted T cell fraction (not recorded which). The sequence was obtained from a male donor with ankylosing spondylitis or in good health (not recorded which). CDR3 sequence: CASKLRAYTGQGDYGYTF. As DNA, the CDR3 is TGTGCCAGCAAACTAAGGGCTTATACGGGACAGGGGGACTATGGCTACACCTTC. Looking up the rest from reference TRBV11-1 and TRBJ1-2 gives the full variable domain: EAEVAQSPRYKITEKSQAVAFWCDPISGHATLYWYRQILGQGPELLVQFQDESVVDDSQLPKDRFSAERLKGVDSTLKIQPAELGDSAMYLCASKLRAYTGQGDYGYTFGSGTRLTVV.